This entry lists 13 T cell receptor beta chains sequenced from one sample in a study of OX40 agonist ivuxolimab in advanced cancers. Sequenced by immunoSEQ multiplex PCR; TCRdb stores in-frame clones only, minus some. The data show tens of thousands of clones, around 81% seen once. The specimen comprised CD4+ or CD8+ T cells sorted from blood, sampled in a trial of the OX40 agonist ivuxolimab. The receptors were sampled from an adult with an advanced solid tumor such as melanoma, head and neck, liver or kidney cancer.

The rearrangement links TRBV5-8 to TRBJ2-1; D possibly uses TRBD1 or TRBD2 (5 bases each). CDR3 length equals 15 residues. The V gene lost 0 bases and the J gene lost 0 bases, with 7 bases spanning the gap. CDR1 is SGHTS, CDR2 YDEGEE, per germline. DNA of the CDR3: TGTGCCAGCAGCTTGGGGGGGAGCTCCTACAATGAGCAGTTCTTC. It translates to CASSLGGSSYNEQFF.

The chain combines TRBV27 with TRBJ1-5; TRBD1 matches 11 bases. The V segment lost 2 bases and the J segment 6 bases; nucleotides outside the gene matches: 12. The V gene's germline CDR1 is MNHEY and CDR2 SMNVEV (reference sequence). The CDR3 length is 18 residues. The CDR3 region has the DNA TGTGCCAGCAGTTTAGGGGGACAGGGGGGTCTACACCGTCAGCCCCAGCATTTT. Residues: CASSLGGQGGLHRQPQHF.

This clone appeared once. V gene TRBV4-3 combines with J gene TRBJ1-6; D is perhaps TRBD1 (5 bases). Germline CDR1 and CDR2: LGHNA and YSLEER. V lost 0 bases and J 9 bases, leaving 12 bases between the germline ends. There are 15 residues in the CDR3. CDR3 coding DNA: TGCGCCAGCAGCCAAGAGGGTCGGGGGGGTTCACCCCTCCACTTT. Protein: CASSQEGRGGSPLHF.

V gene TRBV10-3 combines with J gene TRBJ1-5; D might be TRBD1 (5 bases). CDR3 length equals 14 residues. CDR1 is ENHRY and CDR2 is SYGVKD in the germline V gene. V was trimmed by 4 bases and J by 4 bases, leaving 11 bases between them. The CDR3 DNA sequence: TGTGCCATCAGTGCTGTCGAGGGGAATCAGCCCCAGCATTTT. It encodes CAISAVEGNQPQHF.

V usage is TRBV10-1 and J usage is TRBJ2-3; D gene ambiguous. The CDR3 is 14 amino acids. V dropped 2 bases and J dropped 0 bases, with 6 bases sitting between them. The germline V gene has CDR1 WNHNN and CDR2 SYGVQD (reference sequence). This CDR3 reads CASSEKGSTDTQYF. The CDR3, as DNA: TGCGCCAGCAGTGAGAAGGGTAGCACAGATACGCAGTATTTT.

The gene calls are TRBV9 and TRBJ2-5; 15 bases are a match to TRBD2. Germline V gives CDR1 SGDLS, CDR2 YYNGEE. J was trimmed by 2 bases and V by 4 bases; bases with no gene match: 6. The CDR3 runs 17 residues. The CDR3 DNA follows: TGTGCCAGCAGCCCCGGGACTAGCGGGGGGTTACAAGAGACCCAGTACTTC. Its translation is CASSPGTSGGLQETQYF.

A single count supports this clone. The chain links TRBV7-2 to TRBJ2-5; TRBD2 matches 8 bases. The CDR3 runs 15 residues. CDR1 and CDR2 (germline): SGHTA, FQGNSA. Trimming took 1 base from V and 3 from J; bases not matched to a gene: 4. CDR3: CASSLGGLVKETQYF. CDR3 coding DNA: TGTGCCAGCAGCTTAGGGGGACTAGTAAAAGAGACCCAGTACTTC.

The DNA of the CDR3 is TGTGCCAGATTAGCGGGGGAAATAGCCTACGAGCAGTACTTC. Translation gives CARLAGEIAYEQYF. The chain links TRBV6-1 to TRBJ2-7; TRBD2 matches at 9 bases. The CDR3 consists of 14 residues. CDR1 MNHNS and CDR2 SASEGT come from the germline V gene. J was trimmed by 2 bases and V by 9 bases; bases with no gene match: 8.

V is TRBV5-1 and J is TRBJ2-5; D ambiguous. V was trimmed by 0 bases and J by 1 base, leaving 13 bases between them. The CDR3 loop spans 16 amino acids. Germline V gene lookup returns CDR1 SGHRS and CDR2 YFSETQ. The CDR3 spells CASSLGSFSTQETQYF. The CDR3 DNA reads as TGCGCCAGCAGCTTGGGGTCCTTTTCCACCCAAGAGACCCAGTACTTC. The full variable domain, completed using reference TRBV5-1 and TRBJ2-5, is KAGVTQTPRYLIKTRGQQVTLSCSPISGHRSVSWYQQTPGQGLQFLFEYFSETQRNKGNFPGRFSGRQFSNSRSEMNVSTLELGDSALYLCASSLGSFSTQETQYFGPGTRLLVL.

This clone was counted a single time. CDR3 amino acids: CASSPAGGGPSTDTQYF. The CDR3 DNA follows: TGTGCCAGCAGCCCCGCCGGGGGGGGCCCTAGCACAGATACGCAGTATTTT. J is TRBJ2-3 and V is TRBV7-3; 8 bases are shared with TRBD2. The CDR3 is made up of 17 amino acids. J was trimmed by 0 bases and V by 5 bases; bases with no gene match: 10. Per the germline V gene, CDR1 is SGHTA and CDR2 is FQGTGA.

The chain recombines TRBV27 with TRBJ1-5; D is ambiguous. In germline, CDR1 is MNHEY, CDR2 SMNVEV (reference sequence). V gave up 2 bases and J gave up 0 bases, with 14 bases separating them. The CDR3 sequence is 17 residues long. The CDR3: CASSLIPRIYSNQPQHF. Written as DNA, the CDR3 is TGTGCCAGCAGTTTAATTCCCAGGATTTATAGCAATCAGCCCCAGCATTTT.

The J gene is TRBJ2-3, the V gene TRBV6-5; TRBD2 matches at 8 bases. V dropped 4 bases and J dropped 6; count of bases not matched to a gene: 6. The CDR3 contains 14 residues. Germline values: CDR1 MNHEY, CDR2 SVGAGI. CDR3 DNA: TGTGCCAGCAGTTTACGGGGGGGAGGGGATACGCAGTATTTT. Residues: CASSLRGGGDTQYF.

The V and J genes are TRBV25-1 and TRBJ1-4; TRBD1 is a possible D gene (5 bases). Trimming took 3 bases from V and 8 from J, leaving 16 bases between them. CDR3 length: 15 residues. The germline CDR1 and CDR2 sequences are MGHDK and SYGVNS. The CDR3 nucleotides read TGTGCCAGCAGTGAGGAAGGGGCAGGGTGGGAAAAACTGTTTTTT. This sequence encodes CASSEEGAGWEKLFF. Full variable domain (missing parts from reference TRBV25-1 and TRBJ1-4): EADIYQTPRYLVIGTGKKITLECSQTMGHDKMYWYQQDPGMELHLIHYSYGVNSTEKGDLSSESTVSRIRTEHFPLTLESARPSHTSQYLCASSEEGAGWEKLFFGSGTQLSVL.